The entry below describes one TCR beta chain. Its antigen is as yet unknown. Trimming took 5 bases from V and 8 from J; bases not matched to a gene: 3. In germline, CDR1 is SGHVS, CDR2 FNYEAQ. This CDR3 has 14 residues. The data derive from a study of T cells in Graves' hyperthyroidism and ophthalmopathy. Study-wide results and caveats: A 13 V-J model separated ophthalmopathy from stable hyperthyroidism. Progression to ophthalmopathy was predicted a median of about six months early.

Amplified regions were TCR beta CDR3 sequences from RNA transcripts. The primer set for the first-round RT-PCR of the TCR CDR3 was HTBI. From the multiplex PCR reads, TCRdb called clonotypes with MiXCR, one entry per CDR3 protein. The table has hundreds of thousands of distinct CDR3 sequences, about 15% seen once. Disease duration under 2 months; hyperthyroidism patients were aged 18 to 65. The sequenced sample was blood. The clonotype was recovered from a woman in her 40s with Graves' hyperthyroidism. The chain employs TRBV7-6 and TRBJ2-1; TRBD2 matches at 13 bases. The chain's CDR3 is CASSRLAGGHEQFF. The CDR3 nucleotides are TGTGCCAGCAGCCGACTAGCGGGAGGTCATGAGCAGTTCTTC.